Described below is a single T cell receptor beta chain sequence and its context. Its antigen is currently not known. One base away there is no much larger clone; base qualities are not given. These data are taken from a study of blood T cell repertoires in COVID-19 (dated by TCRdb to the early 2020s). In terms of the full investigation: Samples covering the acute and convalescent phases of COVID-19 were provided by collaborators in the United States, Italy and Spain. Where available, HLA class I and class II types were taken from metadata supplied by the sample provider and were not determined by assay-based typing. The material from the prospective study consisted of cDNA or gDNA derived from T cells, B-cell-depleted T cells, or PBMCs. The repertoires were made available in a free public database intended to serve as a resource for research on the immune response to SARS-CoV-2. Sample metadata almost always included a de-identified subject ID, COVID-19 status, age in years and sex. Deeply sampled blood TCRbeta repertoires from subjects exposed to, actively infected with, or recovered from COVID-19 were included in the dataset. Samples were obtained from the ongoing ImmuneRACE study (first 160 participants) and from 1,254 subjects provided by 6 global collaborators.

V is reduced by 5 bases and J by 4 bases, leaving a spacing of 15 bases between them. The germline V gene specifies SGHTA as CDR1 and FQGTGA as CDR2. From cysteine to phenylalanine, the CDR3 is 15 amino acids long. The kept DNA is CDR3 alone, 45 bases in frame from the first base. The immunoSEQ Assay, a bias-controlled multiplex PCR, was used to amplify TCRbeta CDR3 regions from genomic DNA. Turning to the authors' computational methods: The number of nucleated cells in each sample was estimated from the amplification of reference gene primers within the assay. Sequence reads were collapsed and filtered to measure the absolute abundance of every unique TCRbeta CDR3 rearrangement. Productive Simpson clonality was computed per sample as the square root of Simpson's diversity index over productive rearrangements. Here the immuneACCESS table is served through TCRdb, limited to in-frame sequences with V and J called. Missing clones are a known gap in these copies; in checked studies unresolved V genes cover under half, and the rest lacks a known reason. That table supplies the V and J calls and clone size; D and trimming were determined from the DNA. The sample table shows approximately 480,000 clones, and about 91% are seen once. Roughly 0.84% of the sample is in the top ten clones.

What the study reported, not specific to this receptor: How much clinical and demographic metadata was included differed by source and by participant, and the metadata was provided uncurated.

One collaborating source in Seattle enrolled patients while the patients were actively infected and followed the patients over time throughout the course of disease. Collaborating institutions collected whole blood in K2EDTA tubes following their own protocols. For TCRbeta analysis, collaborator samples were shipped as frozen whole blood, as isolated PBMCs, or as DNA extracted from either sample type. The chain is made from TRBV7-3 and TRBJ2-1; the D gene remains uncertain. Sequencing was done on a sample of peripheral blood. This TCR was recovered from a man between 18 and 35 years old with COVID-19, enrolled during active disease. The CDR3 protein: CASSLRGDPYNEQFF. Read as DNA, the sequence is TGTGCCAGCAGCCTAAGAGGTGATCCTTACAATGAGCAGTTCTTC.